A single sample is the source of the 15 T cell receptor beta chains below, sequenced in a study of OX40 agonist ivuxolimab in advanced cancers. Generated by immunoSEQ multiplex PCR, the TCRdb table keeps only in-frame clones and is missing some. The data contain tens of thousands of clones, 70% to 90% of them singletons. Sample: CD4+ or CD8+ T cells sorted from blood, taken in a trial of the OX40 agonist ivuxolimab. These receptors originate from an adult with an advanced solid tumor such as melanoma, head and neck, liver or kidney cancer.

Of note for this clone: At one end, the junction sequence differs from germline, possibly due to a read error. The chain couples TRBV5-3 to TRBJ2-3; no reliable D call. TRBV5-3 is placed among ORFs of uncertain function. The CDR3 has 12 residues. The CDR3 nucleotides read TGTGCCAGCAGCTTGATCACAGATACGCAGTATTTT. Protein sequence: CASSLITDTQYF.

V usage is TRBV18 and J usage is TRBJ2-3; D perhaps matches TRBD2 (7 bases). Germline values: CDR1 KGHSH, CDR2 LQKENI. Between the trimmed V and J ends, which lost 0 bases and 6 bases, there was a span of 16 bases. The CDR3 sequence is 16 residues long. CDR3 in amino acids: CASSPPLGGGPDTQYF. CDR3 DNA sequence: TGTGCCAGCTCACCACCCCTTGGGGGGGGGCCGGATACGCAGTATTTT. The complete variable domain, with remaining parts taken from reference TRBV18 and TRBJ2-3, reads NAGVMQNPRHLVRRRGQEARLRCSPMKGHSHVYWYRQLPEEGLKFMVYLQKENIIDESGMPKERFSAEFPKEGPSILRIQQVVRGDSAAYFCASSPPLGGGPDTQYFGPGTRLTVL.

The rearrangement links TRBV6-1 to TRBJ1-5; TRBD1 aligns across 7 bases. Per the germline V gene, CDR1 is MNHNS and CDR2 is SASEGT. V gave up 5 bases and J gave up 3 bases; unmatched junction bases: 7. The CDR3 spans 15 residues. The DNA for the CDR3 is TGTGCCAGCAGTACCCGACAGGGTCTCAATCAGCCCCAGCATTTT. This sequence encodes CASSTRQGLNQPQHF.

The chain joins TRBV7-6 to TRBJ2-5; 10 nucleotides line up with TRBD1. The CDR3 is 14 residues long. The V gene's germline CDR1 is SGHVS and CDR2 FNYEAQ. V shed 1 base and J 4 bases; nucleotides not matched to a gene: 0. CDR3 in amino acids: CASSLGTGGETQYF. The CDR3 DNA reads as TGTGCCAGCAGCTTAGGGACAGGGGGAGAGACCCAGTACTTC.

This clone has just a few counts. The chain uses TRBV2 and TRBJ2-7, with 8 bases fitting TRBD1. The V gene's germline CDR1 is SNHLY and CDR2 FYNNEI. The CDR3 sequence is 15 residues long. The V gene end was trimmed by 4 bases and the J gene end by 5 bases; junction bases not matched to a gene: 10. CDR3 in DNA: TGTGCCAGCAGTGTTCGTCCAGGGGGCCTTCACGAGCAGTACTTC. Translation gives CASSVRPGGLHEQYF.

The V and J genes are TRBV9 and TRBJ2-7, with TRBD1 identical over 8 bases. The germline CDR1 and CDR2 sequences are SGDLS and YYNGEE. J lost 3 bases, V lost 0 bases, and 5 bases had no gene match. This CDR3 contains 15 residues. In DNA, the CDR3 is TGTGCCAGCAGCGTAGGGGGGACAGGAAACTACGAGCAGTACTTC. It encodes CASSVGGTGNYEQYF. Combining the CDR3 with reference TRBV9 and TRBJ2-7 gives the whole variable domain DSGVTQTPKHLITATGQRVTLRCSPRSGDLSVYWYQQSLDQGLQFLIQYYNGEERAKGNILERFSAQQFPDLHSELNLSSLELGDSALYFCASSVGGTGNYEQYFGPGTRLTVT.

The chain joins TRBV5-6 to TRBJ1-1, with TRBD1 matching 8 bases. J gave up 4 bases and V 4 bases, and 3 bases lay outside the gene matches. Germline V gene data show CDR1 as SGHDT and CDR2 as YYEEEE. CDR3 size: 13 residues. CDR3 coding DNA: TGTGCCAGCAGCATCGGACAGGGCACTGAAGCTTTCTTT. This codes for CASSIGQGTEAFF.

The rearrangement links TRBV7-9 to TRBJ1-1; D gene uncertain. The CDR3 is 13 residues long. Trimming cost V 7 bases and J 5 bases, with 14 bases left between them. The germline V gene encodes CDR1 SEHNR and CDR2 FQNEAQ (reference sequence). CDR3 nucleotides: TGTGCCAGCACCATCCGAGGAGGTACTGAAGCTTTCTTT. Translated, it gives CASTIRGGTEAFF.

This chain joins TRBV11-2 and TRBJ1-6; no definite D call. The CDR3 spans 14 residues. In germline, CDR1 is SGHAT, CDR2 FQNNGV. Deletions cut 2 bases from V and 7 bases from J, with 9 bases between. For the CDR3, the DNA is TGTGCCAGCAGCTTACAAACGGGAAATTCACCCCTCCACTTT. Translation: CASSLQTGNSPLHF.

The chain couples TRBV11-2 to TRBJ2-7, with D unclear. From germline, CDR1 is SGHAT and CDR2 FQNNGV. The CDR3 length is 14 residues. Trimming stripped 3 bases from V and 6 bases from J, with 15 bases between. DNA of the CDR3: TGTGCCAGCAGCTTGGATAGGGCGAGTGGCGAGCAGTACTTC. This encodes CASSLDRASGEQYF. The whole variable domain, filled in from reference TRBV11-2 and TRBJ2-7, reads EAGVAQSPRYKIIEKRQSVAFWCNPISGHATLYWYQQILGQGPKLLIQFQNNGVVDDSQLPKDRFSAERLKGVDSTLKIQPAKLEDSAVYLCASSLDRASGEQYFGPGTRLTVT.

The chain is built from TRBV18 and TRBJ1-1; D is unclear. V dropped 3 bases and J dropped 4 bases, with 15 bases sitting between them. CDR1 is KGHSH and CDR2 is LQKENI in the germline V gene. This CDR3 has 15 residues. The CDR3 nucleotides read TGTGCCAGCTCACCCTTTGGGGAAAGTGGCACTGAAGCTTTCTTT. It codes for CASSPFGESGTEAFF.

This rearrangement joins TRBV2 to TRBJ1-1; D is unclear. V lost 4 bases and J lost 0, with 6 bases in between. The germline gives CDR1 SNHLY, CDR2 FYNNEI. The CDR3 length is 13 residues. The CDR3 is CASSAGMNTEAFF. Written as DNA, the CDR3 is TGTGCCAGCAGTGCGGGGATGAACACTGAAGCTTTCTTT.

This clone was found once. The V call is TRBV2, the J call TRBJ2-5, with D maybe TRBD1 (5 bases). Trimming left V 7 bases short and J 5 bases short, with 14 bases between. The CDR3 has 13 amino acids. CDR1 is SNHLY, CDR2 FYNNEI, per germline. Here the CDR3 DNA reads TGTGCCAGCAATAGACAGACTCATGAGACCCAGTACTTC. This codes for CASNRQTHETQYF. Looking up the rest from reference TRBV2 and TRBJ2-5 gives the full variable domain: EPEVTQTPSHQVTQMGQEVILRCVPISNHLYFYWYRQILGQKVEFLVSFYNNEISEKSEIFDDQFSVERPDGSNFTLKIRSTKLEDSAMYFCASNRQTHETQYFGPGTRLLVL.

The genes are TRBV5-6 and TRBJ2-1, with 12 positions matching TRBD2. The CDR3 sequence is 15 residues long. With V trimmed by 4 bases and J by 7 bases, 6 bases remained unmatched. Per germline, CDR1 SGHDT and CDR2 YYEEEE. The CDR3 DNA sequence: TGTGCCAGCAGCCCCACTAGCGGGAGGTTAAATGAGCAGTTCTTC. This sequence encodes CASSPTSGRLNEQFF.

CDR3: CASSPGAQETQYF. The CDR3 bases are TGTGCCAGCAGCCCAGGGGCTCAAGAGACCCAGTACTTC. The rearrangement links TRBV7-9 to TRBJ2-5, with D perhaps TRBD1 (6 bases). In germline, CDR1 is SEHNR, CDR2 FQNEAQ (reference sequence). This CDR3 is built from 13 residues. The germline V and J ends were trimmed by 5 bases and 2 bases, with 9 bases remaining between them.